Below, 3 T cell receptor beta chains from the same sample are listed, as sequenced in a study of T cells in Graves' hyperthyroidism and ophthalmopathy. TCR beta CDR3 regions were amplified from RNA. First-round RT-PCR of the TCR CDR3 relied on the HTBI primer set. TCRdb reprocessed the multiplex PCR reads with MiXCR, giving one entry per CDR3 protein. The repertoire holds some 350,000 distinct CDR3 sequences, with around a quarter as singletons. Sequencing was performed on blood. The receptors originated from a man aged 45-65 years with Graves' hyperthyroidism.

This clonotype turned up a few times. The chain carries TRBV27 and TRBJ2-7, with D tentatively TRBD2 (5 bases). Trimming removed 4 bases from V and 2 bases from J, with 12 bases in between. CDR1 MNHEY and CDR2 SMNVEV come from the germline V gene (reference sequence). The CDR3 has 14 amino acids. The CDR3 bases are TGTGCCAGCAGTTATGGTGACGGGGCCTACGAGCAGTACTTC. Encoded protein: CASSYGDGAYEQYF.

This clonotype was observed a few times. The CDR3, as DNA: TGCAGTGCTAGAGCCGCAGGGGCTAGCACAGATACGCAGTATTTT. Translating it yields CSARAAGASTDTQYF. The rearrangement links TRBV20-1 to TRBJ2-3; the D gene is possibly TRBD1 (6 bases). The V end lost 1 base, the J end lost 0 bases, and 11 bases lay between the germline ends. This CDR3 spans 15 amino acids. The V gene's germline CDR1 is DFQATT and CDR2 SNEGSKA (reference sequence).

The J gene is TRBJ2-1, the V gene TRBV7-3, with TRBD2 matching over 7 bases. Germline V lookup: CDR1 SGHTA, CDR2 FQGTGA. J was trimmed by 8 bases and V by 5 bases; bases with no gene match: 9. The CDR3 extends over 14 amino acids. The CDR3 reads CASSPPGRWDEQFF. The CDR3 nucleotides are TGTGCCAGCAGCCCCCCCGGGAGGTGGGATGAGCAGTTCTTC.